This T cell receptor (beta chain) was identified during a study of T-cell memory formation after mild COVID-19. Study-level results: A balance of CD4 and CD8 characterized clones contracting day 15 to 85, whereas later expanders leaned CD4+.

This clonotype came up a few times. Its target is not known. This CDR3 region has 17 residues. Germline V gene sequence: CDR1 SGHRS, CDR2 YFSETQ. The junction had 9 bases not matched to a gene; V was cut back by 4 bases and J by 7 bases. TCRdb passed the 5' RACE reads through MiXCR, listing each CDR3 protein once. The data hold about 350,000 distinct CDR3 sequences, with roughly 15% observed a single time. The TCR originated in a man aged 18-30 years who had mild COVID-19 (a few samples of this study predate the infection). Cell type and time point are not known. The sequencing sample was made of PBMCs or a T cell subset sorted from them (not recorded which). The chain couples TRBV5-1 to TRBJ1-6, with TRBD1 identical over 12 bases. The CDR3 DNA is TGCGCCAGCAGCCGTCGGGACAGGGGGCCGAAGAATTCACCCCTCCACTTT. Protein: CASSRRDRGPKNSPLHF. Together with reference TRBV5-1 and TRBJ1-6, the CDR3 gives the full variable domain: KAGVTQTPRYLIKTRGQQVTLSCSPISGHRSVSWYQQTPGQGLQFLFEYFSETQRNKGNFPGRFSGRQFSNSRSEMNVSTLELGDSALYLCASSRRDRGPKNSPLHFGNGTRLTVT.